These T cell receptor beta chains were read from a single sample in a study of CD8 T cells in Susac syndrome. One entry per CDR3 protein results from TCRdb running MiXCR on the immunoSEQ multiplex PCR reads. The data contain about 120,000 distinct CDR3 sequences, around 94% of them singletons. The sample comprised CD8+ T cells from PBMCs. Every receptor here comes from a human donor with Susac syndrome. CDR3s include the opening cysteine and the closing phenylalanine or tryptophan. D genes are given only for firm matches. Size values are once, few and many counts, or a class for expanded clones, and some rows have none.

V gene: TRBV6-2/TRBV6-3
clone size: once
J gene: TRBJ2-7
D gene: -
CDR3 protein: CASSLGSLSYEQYF
CDR3 DNA: TGTGCCAGCAGTTTGGGTTCCCTCTCCTACGAGCAGTACTTC

V gene: TRBV12-3/TRBV12-4
clone size: -
J gene: TRBJ2-1
D gene: -
CDR3 protein: CASSPKLVHNEQFF
CDR3 DNA: TGTGCCAGCAGTCCTAAACTAGTGCACAATGAGCAGTTCTTC

V gene: TRBV6-2/TRBV6-3
clone size: -
J gene: TRBJ2-5
D gene: TRBD1
CDR3 protein: CASSYPGQGVETQYF
CDR3 DNA: TGTGCCAGCAGTTACCCTGGACAGGGTGTCGAGACCCAGTACTTC

V gene: TRBV6-4
clone size: -
J gene: TRBJ2-3
D gene: -
CDR3 protein: CASSDSRGGASDTQYF
CDR3 DNA: TGTGCCAGCAGTGACTCGAGAGGGGGGGCCTCAGATACGCAGTATTTT

V gene: TRBV4-3
clone size: -
J gene: TRBJ2-7
D gene: -
CDR3 protein: CASSQGGGGTYEQYF
CDR3 DNA: TGCGCCAGCAGCCAAGGAGGCGGAGGGACCTACGAGCAGTACTTC

V gene: TRBV12-3/TRBV12-4
clone size: -
J gene: TRBJ2-5
D gene: -
CDR3 protein: CASAWLARETQYF
CDR3 DNA: TGTGCCAGCGCCTGGCTAGCAAGAGAGACCCAGTACTTC

V gene: TRBV7-9
clone size: -
J gene: TRBJ1-6
D gene: -
CDR3 protein: CASSLALRRESPLHF
CDR3 DNA: TGTGCCAGCAGCTTAGCGCTAAGGAGGGAATCACCCCTCCACTTT

V gene: TRBV9
clone size: -
J gene: TRBJ2-2
D gene: -
CDR3 protein: CASSVVANTGELFF
CDR3 DNA: TGTGCCAGCAGCGTAGTTGCGAACACCGGGGAGCTGTTTTTT

V gene: TRBV5-1
clone size: -
J gene: TRBJ2-1
D gene: -
CDR3 protein: CASSLAYSDEQFF
CDR3 DNA: TGCGCCAGCAGCTTGGCCTATTCCGATGAGCAGTTCTTC

V gene: TRBV6-5
clone size: -
J gene: TRBJ1-1
D gene: -
CDR3 protein: CASSYAAYTEAFF
CDR3 DNA: TGTGCCAGCAGTTACGCGGCGTACACTGAAGCTTTCTTT

V gene: TRBV6-6
clone size: -
J gene: TRBJ1-4
D gene: -
CDR3 protein: CASRVRGTTNEKLFF
CDR3 DNA: TGTGCCAGCAGAGTCAGGGGAACAACTAATGAAAAACTGTTTTTT

V gene: TRBV6-5
clone size: -
J gene: TRBJ2-1
D gene: -
CDR3 protein: CASSYDSNPYNEQFF
CDR3 DNA: TGTGCCAGCAGTTACGACAGTAACCCCTACAATGAGCAGTTCTTC

V gene: TRBV6-4
clone size: -
J gene: TRBJ2-3
D gene: TRBD2
CDR3 protein: CASSETSGTDTQYF
CDR3 DNA: TGTGCCAGCAGTGAGACTAGCGGGACAGATACGCAGTATTTT

V gene: TRBV20-1
clone size: -
J gene: TRBJ2-1
D gene: -
CDR3 protein: CSARPFSSNNEQFF
CDR3 DNA: TGCAGTGCTAGACCTTTTAGTTCTAACAATGAGCAGTTCTTC

V gene: TRBV9
clone size: few
J gene: TRBJ1-5
D gene: TRBD1
CDR3 protein: CASSPTGLRDPQHF
CDR3 DNA: TGTGCCAGCAGCCCGACAGGGCTCCGGGACCCCCAGCATTTT

V gene: TRBV20-1
clone size: -
J gene: TRBJ2-3
D gene: TRBD2
CDR3 protein: CSARGGLAGVELTDTQYF
CDR3 DNA: TGCAGTGCTAGAGGTGGACTAGCGGGGGTCGAGCTCACAGATACGCAGTATTTT

V gene: TRBV12-3/TRBV12-4
clone size: -
J gene: TRBJ2-1
D gene: -
CDR3 protein: CASSPSSTPNNEQFF
CDR3 DNA: TGTGCCAGCAGCCCAAGCTCGACTCCGAACAATGAGCAGTTCTTC

V gene: TRBV20-1
clone size: -
J gene: TRBJ2-1
D gene: -
CDR3 protein: CSARVLTDSSYNEQFF
CDR3 DNA: TGCAGTGCTAGAGTTCTGACAGATAGCTCCTACAATGAGCAGTTCTTC

V gene: TRBV6-4
clone size: -
J gene: TRBJ2-1
D gene: TRBD2
CDR3 protein: CASSDSLAGVVNEQFF
CDR3 DNA: TGTGCCAGCAGTGACTCCCTAGCGGGGGTAGTGAATGAGCAGTTCTTC

V gene: TRBV9
clone size: -
J gene: TRBJ2-3
D gene: -
CDR3 protein: CASSVWGRFTDTQYF
CDR3 DNA: TGTGCCAGCAGCGTATGGGGGAGGTTCACAGATACGCAGTATTTT

V gene: TRBV7-9
clone size: -
J gene: TRBJ2-7
D gene: -
CDR3 protein: CASSLVTDSTYEQYF
CDR3 DNA: TGTGCCAGCAGCTTAGTCACGGACAGCACCTACGAGCAGTACTTC

V gene: TRBV5-5
clone size: -
J gene: TRBJ1-2
D gene: -
CDR3 protein: CASSPHFGTNPQYGYTF
CDR3 DNA: TGTGCCAGCAGCCCTCATTTCGGGACAAATCCTCAATATGGCTACACCTTC

V gene: TRBV3-1
clone size: -
J gene: TRBJ1-1
D gene: -
CDR3 protein: CASSQELNTEAFF
CDR3 DNA: TGTGCCAGCAGCCAAGAGCTGAACACTGAAGCTTTCTTT

V gene: TRBV11-2
clone size: -
J gene: TRBJ2-3
D gene: -
CDR3 protein: CASSLSGGGAIDTQYF
CDR3 DNA: TGTGCCAGCAGCTTATCCGGAGGGGGCGCAATAGATACGCAGTATTTT

V gene: TRBV20-1
clone size: -
J gene: TRBJ1-3
D gene: -
CDR3 protein: CSARPLWIKSYSGNTIYF
CDR3 DNA: TGCAGTGCTAGACCCCTCTGGATCAAAAGCTACTCTGGAAACACCATATATTTT

V gene: TRBV6-5
clone size: -
J gene: TRBJ1-1
D gene: -
CDR3 protein: CASRGRGNTEAFF
CDR3 DNA: TGTGCCAGCAGGGGACGGGGGAACACTGAAGCTTTCTTT

V gene: TRBV28
clone size: -
J gene: TRBJ2-5
D gene: TRBD2
CDR3 protein: CASSSPAFGGARETQYF
CDR3 DNA: TGTGCCAGCAGTTCACCCGCTTTCGGGGGGGCCCGGGAGACCCAGTACTTC

V gene: TRBV5-1
clone size: -
J gene: TRBJ1-1
D gene: -
CDR3 protein: CASSLRLDTEAFF
CDR3 DNA: TGCGCCAGCAGCTTGCGTCTCGATACTGAAGCTTTCTTT

V gene: TRBV5-1
clone size: -
J gene: TRBJ1-5
D gene: -
CDR3 protein: CASSLGPQEDQPQHF
CDR3 DNA: TGCGCCAGCAGCTTGGGGCCCCAGGAGGATCAGCCCCAGCATTTT

V gene: TRBV21-1
clone size: -
J gene: TRBJ1-2
D gene: -
CDR3 protein: CASSRQTVVYGYTF
CDR3 DNA: TGTGCCAGCAGCCGACAGACAGTCGTCTATGGCTACACCTTC

V gene: TRBV24-1
clone size: -
J gene: TRBJ2-5
D gene: TRBD1
CDR3 protein: CATSEGTGGQETQYF
CDR3 DNA: TGTGCCACCAGTGAGGGGACAGGGGGCCAAGAGACCCAGTACTTC

V gene: TRBV29-1
clone size: -
J gene: TRBJ2-1
D gene: -
CDR3 protein: CSVDVVEGLSSYNEQFF
CDR3 DNA: TGCAGCGTGGATGTGGTTGAGGGACTTAGCTCCTACAATGAGCAGTTCTTC

V gene: TRBV25-1
clone size: -
J gene: TRBJ2-7
D gene: -
CDR3 protein: CASSEELEGGSYEQYF
CDR3 DNA: TGTGCCAGCAGTGAGGAGTTGGAGGGTGGCTCCTACGAGCAGTACTTC

V gene: TRBV13
clone size: -
J gene: TRBJ2-7
D gene: -
CDR3 protein: CASSLGPGRFSYEQYF
CDR3 DNA: TGTGCCAGCAGCTTAGGTCCGGGACGCTTCTCCTACGAGCAGTACTTC

V gene: TRBV28
clone size: -
J gene: TRBJ2-5
D gene: TRBD2
CDR3 protein: CASSPRIAGAQETQYF
CDR3 DNA: TGTGCCAGCAGCCCCCGGATAGCGGGGGCACAAGAGACCCAGTACTTC

V gene: TRBV10-3
clone size: -
J gene: TRBJ2-5
D gene: -
CDR3 protein: CAISESTTNQETQYF
CDR3 DNA: TGTGCCATCAGTGAGTCTACAACTAACCAAGAGACCCAGTACTTC

V gene: TRBV28
clone size: -
J gene: TRBJ1-5
D gene: TRBD1
CDR3 protein: CASSLIGDRVQPQHF
CDR3 DNA: TGTGCCAGCAGCCTTATAGGGGACAGGGTTCAGCCCCAGCATTTT

V gene: TRBV14
clone size: once
J gene: TRBJ1-2
D gene: -
CDR3 protein: CASSQENRITNYGYTF
CDR3 DNA: TGTGCCAGCAGCCAAGAAAACCGAATAACTAACTATGGCTACACCTTC

V gene: TRBV29-1
clone size: -
J gene: TRBJ2-3
D gene: TRBD2
CDR3 protein: CSAKWTSGVTDTQYF
CDR3 DNA: TGCAGCGCGAAGTGGACTAGCGGGGTTACAGATACGCAGTATTTT

V gene: TRBV4-3
clone size: -
J gene: TRBJ2-1
D gene: -
CDR3 protein: CASSQEDGTYNEQFF
CDR3 DNA: TGCGCCAGCAGCCAAGAGGACGGAACGTACAATGAGCAGTTCTTC

V gene: TRBV7-3
clone size: -
J gene: TRBJ2-3
D gene: TRBD1
CDR3 protein: CASSLSGTGDTQYF
CDR3 DNA: TGTGCCAGCAGCTTAAGCGGGACAGGTGATACGCAGTATTTT

V gene: TRBV28
clone size: -
J gene: TRBJ2-7
D gene: -
CDR3 protein: CASSLLDRPYEQYF
CDR3 DNA: TGTGCCAGCAGTTTATTGGACAGACCCTACGAGCAGTACTTC

V gene: TRBV20-1
clone size: -
J gene: TRBJ1-5
D gene: -
CDR3 protein: CSARDGRGGDQPQHF
CDR3 DNA: TGCAGTGCTAGAGATGGGCGGGGAGGCGATCAGCCCCAGCATTTT

V gene: TRBV25-1
clone size: -
J gene: TRBJ2-7
D gene: -
CDR3 protein: CASSESGPNYEQYF
CDR3 DNA: TGTGCCAGCAGTGAATCCGGACCGAATTACGAGCAGTACTTC

V gene: TRBV12-3/TRBV12-4
clone size: -
J gene: TRBJ2-7
D gene: -
CDR3 protein: CASSFPSSYEQYF
CDR3 DNA: TGTGCCAGCAGTTTCCCGTCTTCCTACGAGCAGTACTTC